These 7 T cell receptor beta chains were all obtained from the same sample, sequenced in a study of control samples from healthy donors and cancer patients. Method: immunoSEQ multiplex PCR; TCRdb's copy keeps in-frame clones and lacks some. The sample contains over 150,000 clones, 75% to 95% of which appear only once. Source material: blood. These TCRs come from a woman aged 40 to 50 in good health.

This clone was seen a single time. This sequence joins TRBV5-1 and TRBJ2-7, with TRBD2 matching 10 bases. V trimming: 4 bases; J trimming: 0 bases; junction bases outside the gene matches: 7. The CDR3 length is 16 residues. The germline V gene encodes CDR1 SGHRS and CDR2 YFSETQ. The CDR3 reads CASSVSGGPSSYEQYF. CDR3 DNA sequence: TGCGCCAGCAGCGTTAGCGGGGGGCCCTCCTCCTACGAGCAGTACTTC.

The chain links TRBV19 to TRBJ2-7; possible D gene TRBD1, 5 bases. The CDR3 is 16 amino acids. The V and J ends lost 4 bases and 7 bases respectively, with 23 bases between them. Germline V gene sequence: CDR1 LNHDA, CDR2 SQIVND (reference sequence). The CDR3 sequence is CASSTRGRSAPSEQYF. The CDR3 coding sequence is TGTGCCAGTAGTACTAGGGGTCGGTCGGCCCCGTCGGAGCAGTACTTC.

The V gene is TRBV18, the J gene TRBJ1-1, with 9 bases fitting TRBD1. Germline V lookup: CDR1 KGHSH, CDR2 LQKENI. CDR3 size: 16 residues. Unmatched junction bases numbered 17, after V lost 6 bases and J lost 9 bases. The CDR3 spells CASSPPGQGLRGKAFF. The CDR3 nucleotides read TGTGCCAGCTCTCCCCCGGGACAGGGACTTAGGGGGAAAGCTTTCTTT.

This sequence joins TRBV6-5 and TRBJ1-2; TRBD1 aligns across 8 bases. Germline CDR1 is MNHEY and CDR2 is SVGAGI. There are 15 residues in the CDR3. V lost 2 bases, J lost 6 bases, and 8 bases stayed unmatched. CDR3 coding DNA: TGTGCCAGCAGTTACGTGGACAGGGTAGCTAATGGCTACACCTTC. Protein: CASSYVDRVANGYTF.

The chain uses TRBV19 and TRBJ1-6, with TRBD1 as a possible D gene (5 bases). This CDR3 region has 18 residues. The V gene's germline CDR1 is LNHDA and CDR2 SQIVND (reference sequence). V gave up 0 bases and J gave up 7 bases, with 19 bases separating them. As DNA, the CDR3 is TGTGCCAGTAGTATAGATCCCCAACCGGGACGGGAGAATTCACCCCTCCACTTT. It specifies CASSIDPQPGRENSPLHF.

This clone showed up just once. The chain combines TRBV5-5 with TRBJ1-3, with a tentative D call TRBD1 (5 bases). CDR1 is SGHKS, CDR2 YYEKEE, per germline (reference sequence). Trimming took off 4 bases at V and 0 bases at J, with 14 bases between the two ends. The CDR3 contains 16 residues. The CDR3 DNA follows: TGTGCCAGCAGCCGAACGCCAGGGTCCTCTGGAAACACCATATATTTT. Amino acid sequence: CASSRTPGSSGNTIYF. Supplemented by reference TRBV5-5 and TRBJ1-3, the full variable domain reads DAGVTQSPTHLIKTRGQQVTLRCSPISGHKSVSWYQQVLGQGPQFIFQYYEKEERGRGNFPDRFSARQFPNYSSELNVNALLLGDSALYLCASSRTPGSSGNTIYFGEGSWLTVV.

This clone was recorded once. The gene calls are TRBV5-1 and TRBJ1-1; TRBD1 matches 7 bases. This CDR3 has 14 residues. CDR1 and CDR2 (germline): SGHRS, YFSETQ. Trimming removed 1 base from V and 7 bases from J; junction bases left unmatched: 7. Written as DNA, the CDR3 is TGCGCCAGCAGCTTGATGCCCGGACAGGATGAAGCTTTCTTT. Protein: CASSLMPGQDEAFF.